Each of the 25 T cell receptor beta chains below was sequenced from the same sample in a study of blood T cell repertoires in COVID-19. Produced via immunoSEQ multiplex PCR; TCRdb's table is partial and in-frame only. The table lists about 120,000 clones, about 86% of them singletons, with 0.88% in the top ten. What was sequenced was peripheral blood. Receptors originate from a woman in her forties or fifties with active or convalescent COVID-19.

The chain carries TRBV5-5 and TRBJ2-1; 7 nucleotides match TRBD1. This CDR3 is built from 17 residues. J lost 0 bases, V lost 0 bases, and 6 bases had no gene match. Looked up from germline, CDR1 is SGHKS and CDR2 is YYEKEE (reference sequence). CDR3 nucleotide sequence: TGTGCCAGCAGCTTGGTGCCCGGGACAGACTCCTACAATGAGCAGTTCTTC. Translating gives CASSLVPGTDSYNEQFF.

CDR3 residues: CASTRQGMRTDTQYF. The CDR3 nucleotides read TGTGCCAGTACCCGACAGGGGATGAGGACAGATACGCAGTATTTT. The rearrangement joins TRBV19 to TRBJ2-3, with 8 bases lining up with TRBD1. V was pared by 7 bases and J by 3 bases, with 9 bases of the junction left unmatched. The length of the CDR3 is 15 residues. Germline lookup yields CDR1 LNHDA and CDR2 SQIVND (reference sequence).

V gene TRBV5-1 combines with J gene TRBJ1-2, with TRBD1 matching over 7 bases. CDR3 length: 15 amino acids. Germline trimming cut 1 base from V and 4 bases from J; bases unmatched to any gene: 7. The germline V gene has CDR1 SGHRS and CDR2 YFSETQ. CDR3 nucleotides: TGCGCCAGCAGCTTGCAGGGGGGAGCTAGCTATGGCTACACCTTC. This codes for CASSLQGGASYGYTF. Full variable domain (outside the CDR3, taken from reference TRBV5-1 and TRBJ1-2): KAGVTQTPRYLIKTRGQQVTLSCSPISGHRSVSWYQQTPGQGLQFLFEYFSETQRNKGNFPGRFSGRQFSNSRSEMNVSTLELGDSALYLCASSLQGGASYGYTFGSGTRLTVV.

The CDR3, as DNA: TGTGCCAGCTGGGGGCCTGACAGGGATGCAGATACGCAGTATTTT. Amino acids: CASWGPDRDADTQYF. The genes are TRBV2 and TRBJ2-3, with TRBD1 identical over 7 bases. The junction had 12 bases not matched to a gene; V was cut back by 8 bases and J by 4 bases. The CDR3 contains 15 residues. Germline V lookup: CDR1 SNHLY, CDR2 FYNNEI.

The rearrangement links TRBV21-1 to TRBJ2-3; the D call in the table, TRBD2, was not verified against the DNA. TRBV21-1 is given as a pseudogene. CDR3 length: 19 residues. CDR3 DNA: TGTGCCAGCAGCCCACTCACTAGCGGGAGTACGTCTAGCACAGATACGCAGTATTTT. Residues: CASSPLTSGSTSSTDTQYF.

This rearrangement joins TRBV3-1 (or the pseudogene TRBV3-2) to TRBJ1-4, with 9 bases matching TRBD1. V lost 7 bases, J lost 5 bases, and 11 bases stayed unmatched. The CDR3 is 16 amino acids. Germline CDR1 reads LGHDT; CDR2 reads YNNKEL (reference sequence). The CDR3: CASTPSPGQGNEKLFF. DNA for the CDR3: TGTGCCAGCACCCCCTCTCCGGGACAGGGAAATGAAAAACTGTTTTTT.

The CDR3 DNA reads TGTGCCAGCAGTTTACCCCTCCCTCGAGGCACCATATATTTT. It yields the protein CASSLPLPRGTIYF. This chain joins TRBV28 and TRBJ1-3; D remains ambiguous. V was trimmed by 2 bases and J by 9 bases, leaving 14 bases between them. Germline lookup yields CDR1 MDHEN and CDR2 SYDVKM. This CDR3 is 14 amino acids long.

The chain combines TRBV7-8 with TRBJ1-3; D unresolved. Germline V gene sequence: CDR1 SGHVS, CDR2 FQNEAQ. Trimming shortened V by 5 bases and J by 8 bases, and 13 bases separated the two germline ends. The CDR3 covers 13 residues. CDR3 loop: CASSPGLGDTIYF. CDR3 DNA sequence: TGTGCCAGCAGCCCAGGACTGGGAGACACCATATATTTT.

The genes are TRBV11-2 and TRBJ2-5; 9 bases map to TRBD2. The CDR3 runs to 16 residues. V trimming: 0 bases; J trimming: 9 bases; junction bases outside the gene matches: 11. The germline V gene has CDR1 SGHAT and CDR2 FQNNGV. CDR3 DNA sequence: TGTGCCAGCAGCTTAGATCTCACTAGCGGGCTGAGGCCCCAGTACTTC. Translating gives CASSLDLTSGLRPQYF.

The chain uses TRBV29-1 and TRBJ2-7; TRBD2 aligns across 14 bases. The CDR3 extends over 14 amino acids. Unmatched junction bases numbered 7, after V lost 6 bases and J lost 6 bases. Germline V lookup: CDR1 SQVTM, CDR2 ANQGSEA. The CDR3 spells CSVAGLAGVGEQYF. The DNA of the CDR3 is TGCAGCGTCGCGGGACTAGCGGGAGTTGGCGAGCAGTACTTC.

The rearrangement joins TRBV30 to TRBJ2-7; D not resolved. Trimming took 3 bases from V and 4 from J, leaving 13 bases between them. Germline V gene sequence: CDR1 GTSNPN, CDR2 SVGIG (reference sequence). The CDR3 spans 13 residues. Here the CDR3 reads CAWSDSYKYEQYF. CDR3 nucleotide sequence: TGTGCCTGGAGCGACTCCTACAAGTACGAGCAGTACTTC.

This clone showed up just a few times. The V gene is TRBV19, the J gene TRBJ2-1; weak D call: TRBD2 (6 bases). This CDR3 has 16 amino acids. Germline loops: CDR1 LNHDA, CDR2 SQIVND (reference sequence). V was trimmed by 0 bases and J by 0 bases, leaving 9 bases between them. The CDR3 DNA reads as TGTGCCAGTAGTATAGAGGCGGGGAGCTCCTACAATGAGCAGTTCTTC. This translates into CASSIEAGSSYNEQFF.

The chain employs TRBV27 and TRBJ1-4; TRBD1 aligns across 8 bases. The CDR3 extends over 14 amino acids. Germline V gene data show CDR1 as MNHEY and CDR2 as SMNVEV (reference sequence). The V segment lost 6 bases and the J segment 8 bases; nucleotides outside the gene matches: 8. DNA for the CDR3: TGTGCCAGCAGCTTCAGGGGGCGCGGAGAAAAACTGTTTTTT. Translating gives CASSFRGRGEKLFF.

This chain joins TRBV5-1 and TRBJ2-2; the match to TRBD1 covers 10 bases. The J segment lost 7 bases and the V segment lost 5 bases, leaving 8 bases of the junction unmatched. The CDR3 is 15 residues long. Germline assignment: CDR1 SGHRS and CDR2 YFSETQ. The CDR3 nucleotides read TGCGCCAGCAGTACCGGGACAGGGGCTTTCGGGGAGCTGTTTTTT. It yields the protein CASSTGTGAFGELFF. Variable domain in full (rest from reference TRBV5-1 and TRBJ2-2): KAGVTQTPRYLIKTRGQQVTLSCSPISGHRSVSWYQQTPGQGLQFLFEYFSETQRNKGNFPGRFSGRQFSNSRSEMNVSTLELGDSALYLCASSTGTGAFGELFFGEGSRLTVL.

J is TRBJ2-6 and V is TRBV28; D may be TRBD2 (6 bases). The germline V and J ends were trimmed by 8 bases and 4 bases, with 9 bases remaining between them. The CDR3 covers 13 residues. The germline CDR1 and CDR2 sequences are MDHEN and SYDVKM. Written as DNA, the CDR3 is TGTGCCAGCGGGGAGGTGGGGGCCAACGTCCTGACTTTC. As protein: CASGEVGANVLTF. Variable domain in full (rest from reference TRBV28 and TRBJ2-6): DVKVTQSSRYLVKRTGEKVFLECVQDMDHENMFWYRQDPGLGLRLIYFSYDVKMKEKGDIPEGYSVSREKKERFSLILESASTNQTSMYLCASGEVGANVLTFGAGSRLTVL.

The rearrangement links TRBV7-2 to TRBJ1-1; no firm D call. The CDR3 spans 13 residues. The V and J ends lost 3 bases and 5 bases respectively, with 10 bases between them. The germline V gene has CDR1 SGHTA and CDR2 FQGNSA. CDR3 in DNA: TGTGCCAGCAGCTTTCTCCAGATAACTGAAGCTTTCTTT. This codes for CASSFLQITEAFF.

The rearrangement uses TRBV10-2 and TRBJ2-5; no firm D call. Trimming removed 3 bases at V and 4 bases at J, with 9 bases between. The germline CDR1 and CDR2 sequences are WSHSY and SAAADI. The CDR3 totals 13 residues. This CDR3 is CASSESQTETQYF. CDR3 coding DNA: TGCGCCAGCAGTGAATCACAGACAGAGACCCAGTACTTC.

The chain employs TRBV7-9 and TRBJ1-6; D unresolved. V gave up 4 bases and J gave up 10 bases, with 14 bases separating them. CDR3 size: 14 residues. From germline, CDR1 is SEHNR and CDR2 FQNEAQ (reference sequence). CDR3 sequence reads: CASSSMDGGSPLHF. For the CDR3, the DNA is TGTGCCAGCAGCTCGATGGACGGAGGCTCACCCCTCCACTTT.

The V call is TRBV28, the J call TRBJ1-5; possible D gene TRBD1, 5 bases. Between the trimmed V and J ends, which lost 2 bases and 6 bases, there was a span of 14 bases. The CDR3 length is 15 residues. The germline V gene encodes CDR1 MDHEN and CDR2 SYDVKM. The CDR3 region is CASSLPQGHGQPQHF. As DNA, the CDR3 is TGTGCCAGCAGTTTACCTCAGGGCCACGGTCAGCCCCAGCATTTT.

This chain joins TRBV18 and TRBJ2-1, with D possibly being TRBD1 (5 bases). This CDR3 is built from 14 residues. V lost 0 bases to trimming and J lost 3 bases, with 6 bases between them. Germline loops: CDR1 KGHSH, CDR2 LQKENI. The CDR3 region is CASSPPTVYNEQFF. Written as DNA, the CDR3 is TGTGCCAGCTCACCACCGACAGTCTACAATGAGCAGTTCTTC. The full variable domain, rest sourced from reference TRBV18 and TRBJ2-1, is NAGVMQNPRHLVRRRGQEARLRCSPMKGHSHVYWYRQLPEEGLKFMVYLQKENIIDESGMPKERFSAEFPKEGPSILRIQQVVRGDSAAYFCASSPPTVYNEQFFGPGTRLTVL.

The chain joins TRBV6-2 or TRBV6-3 to TRBJ2-6; D unclear. V lost 4 bases, J lost 1 base, and 2 bases lay in between. The CDR3 runs to 13 residues. CDR1 and CDR2 (germline): MNHEY, SVGEGT. CDR3 sequence (DNA): TGTGCCAGCAGTTCATCTGGGGCCAACGTCCTGACTTTC. Residues: CASSSSGANVLTF.

The chain carries TRBV28 and TRBJ1-1; D may be TRBD1 (6 bases). This CDR3 comprises 17 residues. Deletions cut 2 bases from V and 0 bases from J, with 16 bases between. Germline-derived CDR1 and CDR2 are MDHEN and SYDVKM. The CDR3 reads CASSLGRQGLMNTEAFF. CDR3 nucleotides: TGTGCCAGCAGTTTAGGTCGGCAGGGGCTCATGAACACTGAAGCTTTCTTT.

This chain uses TRBV18 with TRBJ2-7; 11 nucleotides line up with TRBD1. Germline CDR1 reads KGHSH; CDR2 reads LQKENI. The CDR3 extends over 14 amino acids. The ends lost 3 bases at V and 3 bases at J; junction bases unmatched: 1. CDR3 in DNA: TGTGCCAGCTCACCTGGGACAGGGGGCTACGAGCAGTACTTC. Protein: CASSPGTGGYEQYF.

The chain has TRBV28 and TRBJ2-5; 7 bases line up with TRBD2. This CDR3 is built from 13 residues. Germline CDR1 reads MDHEN; CDR2 reads SYDVKM. The V and J ends lost 8 bases and 3 bases, in that order; junction bases with no gene match: 6. CDR3 coding DNA: TGTGCCAGCGCCCAGGGAGGGGAAGAGACCCAGTACTTC. Its protein is CASAQGGEETQYF.

V usage is TRBV5-1 and J usage is TRBJ1-5, with D possibly matching TRBD1 (6 bases). The germline CDR1 and CDR2 sequences are SGHRS and YFSETQ. The length of the CDR3 is 13 residues. V lost 4 bases and J lost 4, with 9 bases in between. The CDR3 loop reads CASSADRNQPQHF. The CDR3 region has the DNA TGCGCCAGCAGCGCAGACAGGAATCAGCCCCAGCATTTT. The variable domain in full, with the rest retrieved from reference TRBV5-1 and TRBJ1-5, is KAGVTQTPRYLIKTRGQQVTLSCSPISGHRSVSWYQQTPGQGLQFLFEYFSETQRNKGNFPGRFSGRQFSNSRSEMNVSTLELGDSALYLCASSADRNQPQHFGDGTRLSIL.